The 29 T cell receptor beta chains below come from one sample, sequenced in a study of T cells in narcolepsy (dated by TCRdb to 2016 to 2019). Library prep was done by the immunoSEQ multiplex PCR assay. TCRdb carries this immuneACCESS record with in-frame sequences only. Its versions omit some clonotypes, under half of them owing to an unresolved V gene in the studies checked, with the rest unexplained. In this sample the table shows 35,000 to 40,000 clones, about 85% of which occur a single time. The ten most abundant clones make up under 2% of the sample. Sequencing was done on a sample of CD45RA- memory CD4+ T cells from PBMCs. What the cell subset or site label conveys for this sample: memory T cells sorted ex vivo from peripheral blood. These receptors all stem from a human donor with narcolepsy.

V gene TRBV4-2 combines with J gene TRBJ2-3, with 8 bases matching TRBD2. Germline CDR1 and CDR2: LGHNA and YNFKEQ. This CDR3 contains 17 residues. Trimming cost V 0 bases and J 2 bases; bases outside gene matches: 7. CDR3 in DNA: TGTGCCAGCAGCCAAGATGGCCTAGCGGGTTCCACAGATACGCAGTATTTT. This translates into CASSQDGLAGSTDTQYF.

V is TRBV5-1 and J is TRBJ2-7; 9 bases agree with TRBD2. V shed 0 bases, J shed 6 bases, and the junction held 4 bases outside the gene matches. From germline, CDR1 is SGHRS and CDR2 YFSETQ. The CDR3 consists of 14 residues. The CDR3 region is CASSLGGGEGEQYF. CDR3 DNA sequence: TGCGCCAGCAGCTTGGGCGGGGGGGAAGGCGAGCAGTACTTC.

The chain joins TRBV7-9 to TRBJ2-7; no definite D call. Germline-derived CDR1 and CDR2 are SEHNR and FQNEAQ (reference sequence). Trimming took 3 bases from V and 3 from J, leaving 12 bases between them. CDR3 length: 14 amino acids. CDR3 nucleotides: TGTGCCAGCAGCTTGGCAGGCCTCGACTACGAGCAGTACTTC. It is translated as CASSLAGLDYEQYF.

The chain employs TRBV4-3 and TRBJ2-5; TRBD1 matches at 11 bases. The V gene end was trimmed by 4 bases and the J gene end by 5 bases; junction bases not matched to a gene: 3. Germline assignment: CDR1 LGHNA and CDR2 YSLEER. The CDR3 covers 14 residues. CDR3 sequence reads: CASSPGQGGETQYF. The CDR3 bases are TGCGCCAGCAGCCCGGGACAGGGGGGGGAGACCCAGTACTTC.

V usage is TRBV2 and J usage is TRBJ2-3; 12 bases are a match to TRBD2. This CDR3 is built from 16 residues. The germline CDR1 and CDR2 sequences are SNHLY and FYNNEI. Trimming cost V 2 bases and J 1 base; bases outside gene matches: 1. The DNA for the CDR3 is TGTGCCAGCAGTGAACGGACTAGCGGGGGCACAGATACGCAGTATTTT. Its protein product is CASSERTSGGTDTQYF.

The chain has TRBV7-8 and TRBJ1-2; 11 bases align to TRBD1. The CDR3 contains 12 residues. Trimming cost V 5 bases and J 8 bases; bases outside gene matches: 1. Germline values: CDR1 SGHVS, CDR2 FQNEAQ. In DNA, the CDR3 is TGTGCCAGCAGCGGGGACAGGGGGGGCTACACCTTC. It codes for CASSGDRGGYTF. Drawing the rest from reference TRBV7-8 and TRBJ1-2, the complete variable domain is GAGVSQSPRYKVAKRGQDVALRCDPISGHVSLFWYQQALGQGPEFLTYFQNEAQLDKSGLPSDRFFAERPEGSVSTLKIQRTQQEDSAVYLCASSGDRGGYTFGSGTRLTVV.

The chain employs TRBV28 and TRBJ1-2, with D unresolved. The V end was cut by 4 bases, the J end by 1 base, with 10 bases between. CDR1 MDHEN and CDR2 SYDVKM come from the germline V gene. CDR3 length: 14 residues. The CDR3 sequence is CASSSRRLNYGYTF. For the CDR3, the DNA is TGTGCCAGCAGTTCAAGGCGACTTAACTATGGCTACACCTTC.

This clone has only one observation. Germline and junction disagree at one end, which may indicate a read error. This chain joins TRBV18 and TRBJ1-3; the D gene is possibly TRBD1 (6 bases). This CDR3 is built from 14 residues. Germline V gene sequence: CDR1 KGHSH, CDR2 LQKENI. The CDR3 DNA is TGTGTCAGCTCACAACAGGGAACTGGAAACACCATATATTTT. Translating gives CVSSQQGTGNTIYF.

This chain joins TRBV7-2 and TRBJ1-2; a possible D gene is TRBD1 (5 bases). The CDR3 consists of 15 residues. The V gene lost 5 bases and the J gene lost 5 bases, with 18 bases spanning the gap. CDR1 is SGHTA, CDR2 FQGNSA, per germline. CDR3 coding DNA: TGTGCCAGCAGCCTCCCGAGAGGGGTGGGATATGGCTACACCTTC. Its protein product is CASSLPRGVGYGYTF.

The rearrangement joins TRBV5-6 to TRBJ1-1; no clear D gene. CDR1 is SGHDT, CDR2 YYEEEE, per germline. Trimming took 2 bases from V and 3 from J, leaving 8 bases between them. This CDR3 has 13 amino acids. DNA of the CDR3: TGTGCCAGCAGCTTTTCCGGGTACACTGAAGCTTTCTTT. Translated: CASSFSGYTEAFF.

The chain employs TRBV2 and TRBJ2-7; 9 bases match TRBD1. Germline V gene lookup returns CDR1 SNHLY and CDR2 FYNNEI. V trimming: 5 bases; J trimming: 2 bases; junction bases outside the gene matches: 1. The CDR3 length is 13 residues. CDR3 in amino acids: CASSRDRAYEQYF. In DNA form, the CDR3 reads TGTGCCAGCAGTAGGGACAGGGCCTACGAGCAGTACTTC.

The chain recombines TRBV12-5 with TRBJ1-1, with D perhaps TRBD1 (5 bases). V lost 4 bases, J lost 8 bases, and 14 bases lay in between. Germline V CDR1 and CDR2: LGHNT, FRNRAP. The CDR3 covers 13 residues. DNA of the CDR3: TGTGCTAGTGGTTCCCAGGGTAGCCTCGAAGCTTTCTTT. Translated: CASGSQGSLEAFF.

The V and J genes are TRBV9 and TRBJ1-1, with 8 bases aligning to TRBD1. Per germline, CDR1 SGDLS and CDR2 YYNGEE. This CDR3 has 16 amino acids. Trimming took 0 bases from V and 4 from J; bases not matched to a gene: 8. Written as DNA, the CDR3 is TGTGCCAGCAGCGTAGTGCCAGGGGGCGTAGGCACTGAAGCTTTCTTT. Protein sequence: CASSVVPGGVGTEAFF.

The rearrangement uses TRBV6-6 and TRBJ1-3, with TRBD1 as a possible D gene (6 bases). The CDR3 consists of 13 residues. Looked up from germline, CDR1 is MNHNY and CDR2 is SVGAGI (reference sequence). The germline V and J ends were trimmed by 6 bases and 10 bases, with 16 bases remaining between them. Here the CDR3 reads CASRDRDTPTIYF. In DNA, the CDR3 is TGTGCCAGCAGAGACCGGGACACCCCTACCATATATTTT.

The rearrangement links TRBV19 to TRBJ2-2; 8 bases align to TRBD1. Germline trimming cut 5 bases from V and 6 bases from J; bases unmatched to any gene: 11. The CDR3 contains 16 residues. CDR1 and CDR2 from the germline V gene are LNHDA and SQIVND (reference sequence). The CDR3 protein is CASSSTGTGKSGELFF. The CDR3, as DNA: TGTGCCAGTAGTTCAACTGGGACAGGCAAATCCGGGGAGCTGTTTTTT.

V and J are TRBV10-2 and TRBJ2-7, with a tentative D call TRBD1 (5 bases). This CDR3 has 13 residues. V was shortened by 6 bases and J by 7 bases, with 16 bases between the two germline ends. CDR1 is WSHSY, CDR2 SAAADI, per germline. The CDR3 DNA reads as TGCGCCAGCAGGGTGACAGCGCAGGAAGAGCAGTACTTC. It codes for CASRVTAQEEQYF.

The chain employs TRBV19 and TRBJ2-7; D perhaps matches TRBD2 (5 bases). Trimming took off 3 bases at V and 3 bases at J, with 15 bases between the two ends. This CDR3 has 15 amino acids. Germline CDR1 reads LNHDA; CDR2 reads SQIVND (reference sequence). Written as DNA, the CDR3 is TGTGCCAGTAGTATTGGGCAGGACTTACTCTACGAGCAGTACTTC. The encoded protein is CASSIGQDLLYEQYF.

The genes are TRBV28 and TRBJ2-3; 7 bases are a match to TRBD1. CDR1 and CDR2 from the germline V gene are MDHEN and SYDVKM. This CDR3 spans 15 amino acids. With 3 bases clipped from V and 6 bases from J, the junction kept 9 bases outside the gene matches. CDR3 nucleotide sequence: TGTGCCAGCAGTTTGAGAGGGGGCCCGGTTGATACGCAGTATTTT. Protein: CASSLRGGPVDTQYF.

CDR3 in amino acids: CASSPDTNYGYTF. The CDR3 coding sequence is TGTGCCAGCAGCCCGGACACGAACTATGGCTACACCTTC. This chain joins TRBV5-5 and TRBJ1-2; perhaps TRBD1 as D (5 bases). The germline V gene has CDR1 SGHKS and CDR2 YYEKEE (reference sequence). The CDR3 has 13 amino acids. V lost 4 bases, J lost 2 bases, and 9 bases lay in between.

Comment on this clone: The same CDR3 also results from other DNA sequences found in this sample. The CDR3 sequence: CASSLWGTYEQYF. CDR3 DNA: TGCGCCAGCAGCTTGTGGGGGACTTACGAGCAGTACTTC. The rearrangement joins TRBV5-1 to TRBJ2-7, with D perhaps matching TRBD2 (6 bases). The CDR3 sequence is 13 residues long. Germline CDR1 is SGHRS and CDR2 is YFSETQ. V dropped 1 base and J dropped 4 bases, with 9 bases sitting between them.

The chain recombines TRBV5-1 with TRBJ2-3; no reliable D call. V was clipped by 0 bases and J by 5 bases, with 4 bases between them. Germline loops: CDR1 SGHRS, CDR2 YFSETQ. This CDR3 is built from 12 residues. The CDR3 DNA reads TGCGCCAGCAGCTTGGAGGGAGATACGCAGTATTTT. Encoded protein: CASSLEGDTQYF.

V usage is TRBV5-8 and J usage is TRBJ1-1, with TRBD1 matching over 10 bases. Germline assignment: CDR1 SGHTS and CDR2 YDEGEE. With 1 base clipped from V and 5 bases from J, the junction kept 5 bases outside the gene matches. The CDR3 loop spans 15 amino acids. The CDR3 bases are TGTGCCAGCAGCTTGAAGCGGACAGGGGGGACTGAAGCTTTCTTT. This gives the protein CASSLKRTGGTEAFF.

The chain has TRBV7-9 and TRBJ2-3; the D call may be TRBD1 or TRBD2 (5 bases each). Germline CDR1 reads SEHNR; CDR2 reads FQNEAQ (reference sequence). V lost 0 bases to trimming and J lost 3 bases, with 7 bases between them. The CDR3 length is 14 residues. CDR3 sequence: CASSLAGGTDTQYF. The CDR3 region has the DNA TGTGCCAGCAGCTTAGCTGGGGGAACAGATACGCAGTATTTT.

The genes are TRBV5-4 and TRBJ2-5; the D gene is possibly TRBD1 (6 bases). Trimming stripped 0 bases from V and 8 bases from J, with 11 bases between. This CDR3 has 13 residues. Germline V lookup: CDR1 SGHNT, CDR2 YYREEE (reference sequence). The CDR3 coding sequence is TGTGCCAGCAGCTTGGCGGACAGCGACACCCAGTACTTC. Translating gives CASSLADSDTQYF.

The chain employs TRBV5-5 and TRBJ2-4; 7 positions agree with TRBD2. Germline loops: CDR1 SGHKS, CDR2 YYEKEE (reference sequence). Trimming took 3 bases from V and 8 from J; bases not matched to a gene: 17. This CDR3 has 17 amino acids. This CDR3 reads CASSSPFNTGRGDIQYF. Written as DNA, the CDR3 is TGTGCCAGCAGCTCCCCCTTTAACACGGGCCGGGGGGACATTCAGTACTTC.

This chain's CDR3 is CASSEMTGHLYNEQFF. CDR3 DNA sequence: TGTGCCAGCAGTGAAATGACGGGCCACCTGTACAATGAGCAGTTCTTC. This rearrangement joins TRBV6-1 to TRBJ2-1; D unresolved. Per the germline V gene, CDR1 is MNHNS and CDR2 is SASEGT. Trimming left V 2 bases short and J 4 bases short, with 15 bases between. CDR3 length equals 16 residues.

V gene TRBV27 combines with J gene TRBJ2-7; 9 positions match TRBD1. Germline loops: CDR1 MNHEY, CDR2 SMNVEV (reference sequence). Losses at the gene ends were 8 bases for V and 2 bases for J; bases not matched to a gene: 4. The length of the CDR3 is 13 residues. The CDR3 sequence: CASATGGAYEQYF. The CDR3 DNA sequence: TGTGCCAGCGCGACAGGGGGAGCCTACGAGCAGTACTTC.

This clone was recorded once. The rearrangement links TRBV2 to TRBJ1-1; D remains ambiguous. Looked up from germline, CDR1 is SNHLY and CDR2 is FYNNEI. This CDR3 spans 15 amino acids. With 2 bases removed from V and 1 base from J, the gap between germline ends came to 11 bases. CDR3 sequence (DNA): TGTGCCAGCAGTGAACAAAGGATATCGAACACTGAAGCTTTCTTT. This sequence encodes CASSEQRISNTEAFF.

This clone was detected only a few times. The chain recombines TRBV4-2 with TRBJ1-1; D remains unclear. In germline, CDR1 is LGHNA, CDR2 YNFKEQ. The length of the CDR3 is 13 residues. V was cut by 0 bases and J by 11 bases, with 13 bases left in between. The DNA of the CDR3 is TGTGCCAGCAGCCAAGATCGGTGGAGGGAGGCTTTCTTT. This sequence encodes CASSQDRWREAFF.